This is a list of T cell receptor beta chains from one sample in a study of control samples from healthy donors and cancer patients. Profiled with immunoSEQ multiplex PCR; TCRdb holds only in-frame clones, not every one. This table has about 28,000 clones, approximately 79% appearing once. Input material: PBMCs. These receptors were obtained from a man in his 60s with head and neck cancer. CDR3s include the opening cysteine and the closing phenylalanine or tryptophan. Each record gives: V gene, J gene, CDR3 protein.

V gene: TRBV6-4; J gene: TRBJ2-2; CDR3 protein: CASSDSIETGELFF
V gene: TRBV9; J gene: TRBJ2-1; CDR3 protein: CASSADRDYSYNEQFF
V gene: TRBV5-5; J gene: TRBJ2-3; CDR3 protein: CASMAGGPNTQYF
V gene: TRBV7-8; J gene: TRBJ1-6; CDR3 protein: CASSRYRGVWNSPLHF
V gene: TRBV19; J gene: TRBJ1-1; CDR3 protein: CASSSWDRGRGEAFF
V gene: TRBV28; J gene: TRBJ1-6; CDR3 protein: CASSFTGGSYNSPLHF
V gene: TRBV24-1; J gene: TRBJ2-7; CDR3 protein: CATSDSPSYEQYF
V gene: TRBV28; J gene: TRBJ1-1; CDR3 protein: CASPPQRVPTGRNTEAFF
V gene: TRBV29-1; J gene: TRBJ2-7; CDR3 protein: CSAALGQYYEQYF
V gene: TRBV10-3; J gene: TRBJ2-1; CDR3 protein: CAISDPGTGGSYNEQFF
V gene: TRBV5-4; J gene: TRBJ2-1; CDR3 protein: CASSLGGRAQYNEQFF
V gene: TRBV5-6; J gene: TRBJ2-3; CDR3 protein: CASNRPGLAGPSTDTQYF
V gene: TRBV19; J gene: TRBJ2-3; CDR3 protein: CASSGTGTSTDTQYF
V gene: TRBV2; J gene: TRBJ2-7; CDR3 protein: CASSESVAGSSYEQYF
V gene: TRBV7-2; J gene: TRBJ1-2; CDR3 protein: CASSLGGYDGYTF
V gene: TRBV5-1; J gene: TRBJ2-5; CDR3 protein: CASSLGGGGEETQYF
V gene: TRBV11-2; J gene: TRBJ2-1; CDR3 protein: CASSSEAGDHNEQFF
V gene: TRBV24-1; J gene: TRBJ2-5; CDR3 protein: CATSLEETQYF